This T cell receptor beta chain is from a study of blood T cell repertoires in COVID-19. Study-level background: Whether acute or convalescent, the COVID-19 samples came from the United States, Italy and Spain.

CDR3 size: 13 residues. Trimming took off 5 bases at V and 4 bases at J, with 11 bases between the two ends. Germline CDR1 reads SEHNR; CDR2 reads FQNEAQ (reference sequence). Measured with immunoSEQ multiplex PCR; TCRdb has only the in-frame clones, and not every one. Of roughly 400,000 clones listed, nearly 90% are singletons. The receptor was isolated from a woman under 30 who had been exposed to COVID-19. This chain joins TRBV7-9 and TRBJ1-2; D ambiguous. Sequenced: PBMCs or T cells enriched from blood (not recorded which). In nucleotides, the CDR3 is TGTGCCAGCAGCCGAGCTAGCCCCTATGGCTACACCTTC. It is translated as CASSRASPYGYTF.